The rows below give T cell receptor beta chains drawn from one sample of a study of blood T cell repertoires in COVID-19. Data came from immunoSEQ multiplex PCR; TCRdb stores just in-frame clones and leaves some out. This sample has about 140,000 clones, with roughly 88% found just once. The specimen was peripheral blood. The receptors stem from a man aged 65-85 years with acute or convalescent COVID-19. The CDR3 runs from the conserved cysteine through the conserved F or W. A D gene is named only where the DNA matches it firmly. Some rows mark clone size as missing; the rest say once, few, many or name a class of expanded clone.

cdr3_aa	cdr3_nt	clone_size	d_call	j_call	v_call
CASSPGARTEAFF	TGTGCCAGCTCACCAGGGGCGCGCACTGAAGCTTTCTTT	-	-	TRBJ1-1	TRBV18
CASSRLGEGVTEAFF	TGTGCCAGCAGCCGGCTAGGGGAAGGGGTCACTGAAGCTTTCTTT	-	-	TRBJ1-1	TRBV6-5
CASIIRAGVSSEQYF	TGTGCCAGCATTATTCGGGCGGGAGTCTCAAGCGAGCAGTACTTC	-	TRBD2	TRBJ2-7	TRBV27
CASVGIQGAPGELFF	TGCGCCAGTGTCGGGATACAGGGGGCCCCCGGGGAGCTGTTTTTT	few	TRBD1	TRBJ2-2	TRBV5-1
CASTPGQGADEQYF	TGTGCCAGCACTCCGGGACAGGGGGCGGACGAGCAGTACTTC	-	TRBD1	TRBJ2-7	TRBV6-5
CASSSRTGGRNQPQHF	TGTGCCAGCAGTTCCAGGACAGGGGGCCGAAATCAGCCCCAGCATTTT	-	TRBD1	TRBJ1-5	TRBV6-2/TRBV6-3
CASSATGVPNEKLFF	TGTGCCAGTAGCGCAACAGGGGTTCCTAATGAAAAACTGTTTTTT	-	TRBD1	TRBJ1-4	TRBV7-6
CASSPGLAGGIEETQYF	TGCGCCAGCAGCCCTGGACTAGCGGGGGGCATCGAAGAGACCCAGTACTTC	once	TRBD2	TRBJ2-5	TRBV5-1
CASSYPGLAGGLREQFF	TGTGCCAGCAGTTACCCCGGACTAGCGGGAGGGCTTAGGGAGCAGTTCTTC	-	TRBD2	TRBJ2-1	TRBV6-2/TRBV6-3
CASHETGPDTQYF	TGTGCCAGCCATGAAACAGGGCCAGATACGCAGTATTTT	-	-	TRBJ2-3	TRBV19
CASSQGTGVFRGYTF	TGTGCCAGCAGCCAGGGGACAGGGGTATTTCGAGGCTACACCTTC	once	TRBD1	TRBJ1-2	TRBV3-1/TRBV3-2
CASSSQLNGYTF	TGTGCCAGCAGTTCACAGCTGAATGGCTACACCTTC	-	-	TRBJ1-2	TRBV6-5
CASSARDTAFQETQYF	TGTGCCAGCAGCGCCCGGGACACGGCGTTCCAAGAGACCCAGTACTTC	-	-	TRBJ2-5	TRBV7-9
CASSPGGSGFNYGYTF	TGTGCCAGCAGCCCCGGCGGGAGCGGCTTTAACTATGGCTACACCTTC	-	-	TRBJ1-2	TRBV7-9
CASSGVGFQETQYF	TGTGCCAGCAGTGGAGTCGGGTTTCAAGAGACCCAGTACTTC	-	-	TRBJ2-5	TRBV27
CASSIGTGSEKLFF	TGTGCCAGTAGTATCGGGACAGGGAGCGAAAAACTGTTTTTT	-	TRBD1	TRBJ1-4	TRBV19
CASSHRGGRYYGYTF	TGTGCCAGCAGCCACCGTGGAGGTCGATACTATGGCTACACCTTC	-	-	TRBJ1-2	TRBV7-2
CASSLGQEEETQYF	TGCGCCAGCAGCTTGGGACAGGAAGAAGAGACCCAGTACTTC	-	-	TRBJ2-5	TRBV5-1
CSATGGSSYEQYF	TGCAGCGCGACAGGAGGGAGCTCCTACGAGCAGTACTTC	-	-	TRBJ2-7	TRBV29-1
CASSPAGANYGYTF	TGTGCCAGCTCACCTGCCGGAGCTAACTATGGCTACACCTTC	few	-	TRBJ1-2	TRBV18
CASSWMDRQNTEAFF	TGTGCCAGCAGCTGGATGGACAGGCAGAACACTGAAGCTTTCTTT	-	TRBD1	TRBJ1-1	TRBV5-4
CASSLTTGGAGQPQHF	TGTGCCAGCAGCTTAACCACAGGGGGCGCGGGGCAGCCCCAGCATTTT	-	TRBD1	TRBJ1-5	TRBV7-9
CASSFPRDRGFTGELFF	TGCGCCAGCAGCTTCCCGAGGGACAGGGGGTTCACCGGGGAGCTGTTTTTT	-	TRBD1	TRBJ2-2	TRBV5-1
CASSQTGGSYNEQFF	TGCGCCAGCAGCCAGACAGGGGGCTCCTACAATGAGCAGTTCTTC	-	TRBD1	TRBJ2-1	TRBV5-1
CASGHYREEAFF	TGTGCTAGTGGACATTACAGGGAGGAAGCTTTCTTT	-	-	TRBJ1-1	TRBV12-5
CASSRNSNQPQHF	TGTGCCAGCAGCCGTAATAGCAATCAGCCCCAGCATTTT	-	-	TRBJ1-5	TRBV11-2
CASSYSSGSHEQYF	TGTGCCAGCAGTTACTCGAGCGGGAGCCACGAGCAGTACTTC	few	TRBD2	TRBJ2-7	TRBV6-6
CASSPGGVRATEAFF	TGTGCCAGCAGCCCGGGGGGGGTTCGAGCCACTGAAGCTTTCTTT	-	-	TRBJ1-1	TRBV5-4
CASMTGVGGGYTF	TGTGCCAGCATGACCGGGGTGGGTGGCGGCTACACCTTC	-	-	TRBJ1-2	TRBV2
CASSELGTGVTQYF	TGTGCCAGCAGTGAATTAGGAACAGGGGTGACCCAGTACTTC	once	TRBD1	TRBJ2-5	TRBV2
CASRGRGKTQYF	TGCGCCAGCCGGGGGAGGGGAAAGACCCAGTACTTC	-	TRBD2	TRBJ2-5	TRBV23-1
CASSPTSGRTDTQYF	TGTGCCAGCAGCCCTACTAGCGGACGCACAGATACGCAGTATTTT	-	TRBD2	TRBJ2-3	TRBV7-9
CASRRGSGNTIYF	TGTGCCAGCAGAAGGGGGTCTGGAAACACCATATATTTT	few	-	TRBJ1-3	TRBV7-2
CASSRGQGPYEQYF	TGTGCCAGTAGTAGGGGACAGGGGCCGTACGAGCAGTACTTC	-	TRBD1	TRBJ2-7	TRBV19
CSANDRGQLGRPQHF	TGCAGTGCTAATGACAGGGGACAACTGGGACGGCCCCAGCATTTT	-	TRBD1	TRBJ1-5	TRBV20-1
CASSFRGYGYTF	TGTGCCAGCAGTTTCAGGGGCTATGGCTACACCTTC	-	-	TRBJ1-2	TRBV27
CASSQVLDRAGANVLTF	TGCGCCAGCAGCCAAGTACTCGACAGGGCTGGGGCCAACGTCCTGACTTTC	-	TRBD1	TRBJ2-6	TRBV4-1
CASSPIGRTGDREQYF	TGTGCCAGCAGCCCGATAGGGCGGACAGGGGATCGCGAGCAGTACTTC	once	TRBD1	TRBJ2-7	TRBV7-9
CSVESGGAGYTF	TGCAGCGTTGAATCAGGGGGCGCTGGCTACACCTTC	-	TRBD1	TRBJ1-2	TRBV29-1
CASSIRGSGTPRDNEQFF	TGTGCCAGTAGTATAAGAGGGAGTGGGACTCCCAGGGACAATGAGCAGTTCTTC	-	-	TRBJ2-1	TRBV19
CASRAGSNYEQYF	TGTGCCAGCCGTGCAGGATCTAACTACGAGCAGTACTTC	-	-	TRBJ2-7	TRBV18
CASQDRQPNQPQHF	TGTGCCAGCCAGGACAGGCAACCCAATCAGCCCCAGCATTTT	few	TRBD1	TRBJ1-5	TRBV6-5
CASFDRGRREKLFF	TGTGCCAGCTTTGACAGGGGGCGTAGGGAAAAACTGTTTTTT	once	TRBD1	TRBJ1-4	TRBV19
CASSMIAGATYEQYF	TGTGCCAGTAGTATGATTGCAGGGGCAACCTACGAGCAGTACTTC	-	-	TRBJ2-7	TRBV19
CASSLDLRDEKLFF	TGTGCCAGCAGTTTAGATTTACGGGATGAAAAACTGTTTTTT	-	-	TRBJ1-4	TRBV27
CASGGERSTEAFF	TGTGCCAGTGGAGGGGAGCGGAGCACTGAAGCTTTCTTT	-	-	TRBJ1-1	TRBV19
CASSLGGHLNTEAFF	TGTGCCAGCAGCTTGGGGGGACATCTAAACACTGAAGCTTTCTTT	-	-	TRBJ1-1	TRBV5-5
CASSDIGGNGYTF	TGTGCCAGCAGCGACATAGGGGGCAATGGCTACACCTTC	-	TRBD1	TRBJ1-2	TRBV7-6
CAWSPQDTEAFF	TGTGCCTGGAGTCCTCAGGACACTGAAGCTTTCTTT	few	-	TRBJ1-1	TRBV30
CASMGRPPTNEKLFF	TGTGCCAGCATGGGCCGCCCCCCGACTAATGAAAAACTGTTTTTT	-	-	TRBJ1-4	TRBV6-5
CASSPRTGGDTEAFF	TGCGCCAGCAGCCCTCGGACAGGGGGGGACACTGAAGCTTTCTTT	few	TRBD1	TRBJ1-1	TRBV5-1
CATSESGTGDVETQYF	TGTGCCACCAGTGAATCAGGGACAGGGGATGTAGAGACCCAGTACTTC	once	TRBD1	TRBJ2-5	TRBV24-1
CASSSTGDPYPEQYF	TGTGCCAGCAGTTCCACAGGGGACCCCTACCCCGAGCAGTACTTC	-	TRBD1	TRBJ2-7	TRBV28